The TCR beta chain described here comes from a study of CD8 T cells in ankylosing spondylitis. The CDR3 runs 14 residues. In germline, CDR1 is GTSNPN, CDR2 SVGIG (reference sequence). V lost 2 bases to trimming and J lost 4 bases; unmatched junction nucleotides: 6. Via MiXCR, TCRdb re-called the 5' RACE reads, giving one row per CDR3 protein. The table includes more than 150,000 distinct CDR3 sequences, 15% to 20% detected once. Many counts were recorded for this clonotype. Its antigen is currently unknown. Study-level findings and limits: Disease-associated clonotypes exhibited CD8+ identity and were relatively infrequent in peripheral blood.

The V call is TRBV30, the J call TRBJ2-7, with 9 bases aligning to TRBD2. Sequencing was carried out using blood, either unsorted or a sorted T cell fraction (not recorded which). The origin of this receptor is a male donor aged 10-35 years with ankylosing spondylitis or in good health (not recorded which). As DNA, the CDR3 is TGTGCCTGGAGTATAGCGGGAGTGGGGTACGAGCAGTACTTC. Residues: CAWSIAGVGYEQYF. Complete variable domain (other parts from reference TRBV30 and TRBJ2-7): SQTIHQWPATLVQPVGSPLSLECTVEGTSNPNLYWYRQAAGRGLQLLFYSVGIGQISSEVPQNLSASRPQDRQFILSSKKLLLSDSGFYLCAWSIAGVGYEQYFGPGTRLTVT.